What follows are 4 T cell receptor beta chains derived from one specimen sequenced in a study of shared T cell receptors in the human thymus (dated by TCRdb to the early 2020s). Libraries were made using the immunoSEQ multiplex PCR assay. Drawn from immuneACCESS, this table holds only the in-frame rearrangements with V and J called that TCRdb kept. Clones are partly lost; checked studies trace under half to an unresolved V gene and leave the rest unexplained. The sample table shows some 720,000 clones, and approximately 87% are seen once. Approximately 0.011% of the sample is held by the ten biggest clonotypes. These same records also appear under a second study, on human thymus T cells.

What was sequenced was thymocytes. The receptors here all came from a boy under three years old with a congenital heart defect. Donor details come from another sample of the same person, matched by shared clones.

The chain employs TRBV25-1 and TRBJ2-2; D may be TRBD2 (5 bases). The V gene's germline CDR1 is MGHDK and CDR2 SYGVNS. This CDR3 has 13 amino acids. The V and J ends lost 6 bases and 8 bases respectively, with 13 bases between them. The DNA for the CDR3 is TGTGCCAGCAGCACTCAACCGGGGGGGGAGCTGTTTTTT. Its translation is CASSTQPGGELFF.

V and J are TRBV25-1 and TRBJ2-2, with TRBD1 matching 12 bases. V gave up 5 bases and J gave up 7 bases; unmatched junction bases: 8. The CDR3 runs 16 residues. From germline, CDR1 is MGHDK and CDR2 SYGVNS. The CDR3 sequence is CASSITGQGAGGELFF. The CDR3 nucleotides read TGTGCCAGCAGTATTACGGGACAGGGGGCCGGCGGGGAGCTGTTTTTT.

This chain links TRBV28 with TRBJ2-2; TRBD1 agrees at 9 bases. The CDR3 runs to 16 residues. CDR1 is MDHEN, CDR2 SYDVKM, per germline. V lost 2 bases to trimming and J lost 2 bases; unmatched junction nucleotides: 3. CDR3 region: CASSLGTGTNTGELFF. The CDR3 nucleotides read TGTGCCAGCAGTTTAGGGACAGGGACTAACACCGGGGAGCTGTTTTTT.

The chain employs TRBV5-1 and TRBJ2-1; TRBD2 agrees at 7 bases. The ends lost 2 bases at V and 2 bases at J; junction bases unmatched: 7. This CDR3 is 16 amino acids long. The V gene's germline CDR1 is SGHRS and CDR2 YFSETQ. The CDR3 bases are TGCGCCAGCAGCTTCGGCTCGGGACTACCCTACAATGAGCAGTTCTTC. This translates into CASSFGSGLPYNEQFF.